This is a list of T cell receptor beta chains from one sample in a study of T cell responses to AZD1222 COVID-19 vaccine. Assay used: immunoSEQ multiplex PCR; TCRdb lists only in-frame clones, some missing. The table lists about 57,000 clones, 85% to 90% of them singletons, with roughly 18% in the top ten. The sequencing used peripheral blood, collected on day 0 of AZD1222 vaccination. These receptors came from an adult in good health. CDR3s include the opening cysteine and the closing phenylalanine or tryptophan. A D gene is named only where the DNA matches it firmly. Not every row has a clone size; where given, it reads once, few, many or a size class.

v_call	cdr3_length	j_call	d_call	clone_size	cdr3_aa	cdr3_nt
TRBV2	17	TRBJ1-2	NA	NA	CASSVVYGGGENYGYTF	TGTGCCAGCAGTGTCGTTTATGGAGGAGGAGAAAACTATGGCTACACCTTC
TRBV6-5	14	TRBJ1-5	NA	NA	CASSFRQGYQPQHF	TGTGCCAGCAGTTTCCGGCAGGGGTATCAGCCCCAGCATTTT
TRBV5-1	13	TRBJ1-3	NA	NA	CASSLGQGNTIYF	TGCGCCAGCAGCTTGGGTCAGGGAAACACCATATATTTT
TRBV7-8	16	TRBJ2-2	NA	NA	CASSSRGRQNTGELFF	TGTGCCAGCAGCTCACGTGGCAGACAGAACACCGGGGAGCTGTTTTTT
TRBV9	17	TRBJ2-3	TRBD2	NA	CASSVVRNSGLTDTQYF	TGTGCCAGCAGCGTAGTTAGAAATAGCGGGCTCACAGATACGCAGTATTTT
TRBV4-1	14	TRBJ1-5	NA	NA	CASSQEGSNQPQHF	TGCGCCAGCAGCCAAGAGGGGAGCAATCAGCCCCAGCATTTT
TRBV20-1	13	TRBJ2-5	NA	NA	CSASLPGRETQYF	TGCAGTGCTAGTCTCCCGGGGCGAGAGACCCAGTACTTC
TRBV20-1	13	TRBJ2-4	NA	NA	CSASRQGPNIQYF	TGCAGTGCTAGTCGTCAGGGGCCAAACATTCAGTACTTC
TRBV19	13	TRBJ1-5	NA	NA	CASSIRPNQPQHF	TGTGCCAGTTCTATTAGGCCGAATCAGCCCCAGCATTTT
TRBV6-5	11	TRBJ1-1	NA	NA	CATSRNTEAFF	TGTGCCACCTCACGGAACACTGAAGCTTTCTTT
TRBV5-6	11	TRBJ2-1	NA	NA	CASSYDNEQFF	TGTGCCAGCAGCTACGACAATGAGCAGTTCTTC
TRBV30	13	TRBJ2-5	TRBD1	once	CAWHQGDQETQYF	TGTGCCTGGCATCAGGGGGACCAAGAGACCCAGTACTTC
TRBV11-2	15	TRBJ1-1	NA	NA	CASSQGVLSRTEAFF	TGTGCCAGCAGCCAAGGTGTACTTTCCAGGACTGAAGCTTTCTTT
TRBV19	16	TRBJ1-5	TRBD1	NA	CASSIIGTGGSQPQHF	TGTGCCAGTAGTATAATAGGGACAGGGGGAAGTCAGCCCCAGCATTTT
TRBV29-1	11	TRBJ1-4	NA	NA	CSVGGNEKLFF	TGCAGCGTTGGCGGTAATGAAAAACTGTTTTTT
TRBV7-6	18	TRBJ1-4	NA	NA	CASSLRPIQGRTNEKLFF	TGTGCCAGCAGCTTAAGGCCGATCCAGGGGAGAACTAATGAAAAACTGTTTTTT
TRBV5-8	14	TRBJ2-1	NA	NA	CASSLGNSYNEQFF	TGTGCCAGCAGCTTGGGAAATTCCTACAATGAGCAGTTCTTC
TRBV6-5	15	TRBJ2-7	NA	NA	CASSFPGGGPYEQYF	TGTGCCAGCAGTTTCCCAGGAGGTGGCCCCTACGAGCAGTACTTC
TRBV12-5	16	TRBJ1-6	TRBD1	NA	CASGAGTGAENSPLHF	TGTGCTAGTGGGGCCGGGACAGGGGCGGAGAATTCACCCCTCCACTTT
TRBV5-4	15	TRBJ2-7	NA	NA	CASSLATGRIYEQYF	TGTGCCAGCAGCTTGGCAACCGGCAGAATATACGAGCAGTACTTC
TRBV11-1	14	TRBJ1-2	TRBD1	NA	CASSLGGGSHGYTF	TGTGCCAGCAGCTTGGGAGGGGGCTCTCATGGCTACACCTTC
TRBV4-2	17	TRBJ2-2	TRBD2	NA	CASSRGLAGRNTGELFF	TGTGCCAGCAGCCGGGGACTAGCGGGGAGAAACACCGGGGAGCTGTTTTTT
TRBV6-5	15	TRBJ2-7	NA	NA	CASTPNRLSSYEQYF	TGTGCCAGCACCCCAAATCGCCTTAGCTCCTACGAGCAGTACTTC
TRBV7-6	15	TRBJ2-7	NA	few	CASSLGRVNPTRQYF	TGTGCCAGCAGCTTAGGGCGGGTCAACCCTACGAGGCAGTACTTC
TRBV19	19	TRBJ2-1	TRBD2	few	CASRATSGGAQLYPNEQFF	TGTGCCAGTAGAGCAACTAGCGGGGGGGCACAACTATATCCCAATGAGCAGTTCTTC
TRBV5-1	14	TRBJ2-1	NA	NA	CASSFELGGNEQFF	TGCGCCAGCAGCTTTGAGCTAGGAGGCAATGAGCAGTTCTTC
TRBV24-1	15	TRBJ1-1	NA	NA	CATSDPKPGGAEAFF	TGTGCCACCAGTGATCCCAAGCCGGGTGGCGCTGAAGCTTTCTTT
TRBV3-1/TRBV3-2	15	TRBJ1-2	TRBD1	NA	CASSPMTGLGYGYTF	TGTGCCAGCAGCCCGATGACAGGGTTGGGCTATGGCTACACCTTC
TRBV7-3	16	TRBJ2-7	TRBD1	NA	CASSLTARQGSAEQYF	TGTGCCAGCAGCTTAACAGCGAGACAGGGTTCGGCGGAGCAGTACTTC
TRBV3-1/TRBV3-2	14	TRBJ1-2	NA	NA	CASSPRGRNYGYTF	TGTGCCAGCAGCCCTCGAGGGAGGAACTATGGCTACACCTTC
TRBV2	15	TRBJ2-7	NA	NA	CASSETTAILREQYF	TGTGCCAGCAGTGAGACAACAGCCATACTCCGCGAGCAGTACTTC
TRBV3-1/TRBV3-2	14	TRBJ1-4	NA	few	CASSQGGIEGKLFF	TGTGCCAGCAGCCAAGGGGGGATTGAGGGAAAACTGTTTTTT
TRBV11-3	14	TRBJ2-3	TRBD1	NA	CASSLGGRTDTQYF	TGTGCCAGCAGCCTAGGGGGCCGCACAGATACGCAGTATTTT
TRBV3-1/TRBV3-2	14	TRBJ2-2	NA	NA	CASSQGGRTGELFF	TGTGCCAGCAGCCAGGGGGGGCGAACCGGGGAGCTGTTTTTT
TRBV12-3/TRBV12-4	11	TRBJ1-5	NA	once	CASSRGQPQHF	TGTGCCAGCAGTCGGGGACAGCCCCAGCATTTT